Following are 16 T cell receptor beta chains from one sample sequenced in a study of cytomegalovirus exposure and HLA in healthy donors. Amplification used 60 Vbeta primers and 13 Jbeta primers. The method was immunoSEQ multiplex PCR; TCRdb's version includes in-frame clones alone and lacks a portion of them. This table has about 97,000 clones, about 74% appearing once. The source material was PBMCs. These receptors all stem from a male donor in good health and CMV-seropositive.

The CDR3 DNA reads as TGTGCCAGCAGCTCATTTCTTAGACAGGGAGGCACTGAAGCTTTCTTT. Translated, it gives CASSSFLRQGGTEAFF. The rearrangement joins TRBV5-6 to TRBJ1-1, with 7 bases lining up with TRBD1. Trimming took 3 bases from V and 4 from J; bases not matched to a gene: 12. This CDR3 contains 16 residues. Germline CDR1 is SGHDT and CDR2 is YYEEEE.

V is TRBV19 and J is TRBJ2-1; 10 bases line up with TRBD1. V lost 5 bases, J lost 6 bases, and 1 base stayed unmatched. Per germline, CDR1 LNHDA and CDR2 SQIVND (reference sequence). This CDR3 contains 13 residues. Written as DNA, the CDR3 is TGTGCCAGTAGTGGACAGGGGGGCAATGAGCAGTTCTTC. Its translation: CASSGQGGNEQFF. The full variable domain, with the rest looked up from reference TRBV19 and TRBJ2-1, is DGGITQSPKYLFRKEGQNVTLSCEQNLNHDAMYWYRQDPGQGLRLIYYSQIVNDFQKGDIAEGYSVSREKKESFPLTVTSAQKNPTAFYLCASSGQGGNEQFFGPGTRLTVL.

The chain combines TRBV19 with TRBJ2-7; 7 nucleotides align to TRBD1. CDR3 size: 13 residues. Germline V gives CDR1 LNHDA, CDR2 SQIVND (reference sequence). J was trimmed by 6 bases and V by 4 bases; bases with no gene match: 6. The CDR3 DNA reads as TGTGCCAGTAGTACGGCCTCAGGGGGCGAGCAGTACTTC. Translation: CASSTASGGEQYF.

The chain combines TRBV28 with TRBJ1-5; weak D call: TRBD1 (6 bases). This CDR3 contains 16 residues. Trimming stripped 2 bases from V and 2 bases from J, with 13 bases between. The V gene's germline CDR1 is MDHEN and CDR2 SYDVKM. CDR3 in DNA: TGTGCCAGCAGTTTACGATGGACAGCCCGCAATCAGCCCCAGCATTTT. It codes for CASSLRWTARNQPQHF. The full variable domain, in which reference TRBV28 and TRBJ1-5 provide the parts outside the CDR3, is DVKVTQSSRYLVKRTGEKVFLECVQDMDHENMFWYRQDPGLGLRLIYFSYDVKMKEKGDIPEGYSVSREKKERFSLILESASTNQTSMYLCASSLRWTARNQPQHFGDGTRLSIL.

This clone appeared once. The genes are TRBV7-9 and TRBJ2-5; D gene unclear. The DNA end is a closer match to TRBJ2-7, so the J assignment may be wrong. Germline CDR1 reads SEHNR; CDR2 reads FQNEAQ (reference sequence). CDR3 length: 12 amino acids. The CDR3 region has the DNA TGTGCCAGCAGCCAACAGTCCTACGAGCAGTACTTC. Translation gives CASSQQSYEQYF.

The CDR3 nucleotides read TGTGCCAGCAGTTCCCCCGCAGGAAGCTATAATTCACCCCTCCACTTT. Amino acid sequence: CASSSPAGSYNSPLHF. V is TRBV6-6 and J is TRBJ1-6; D ambiguous. The germline gives CDR1 MNHNY, CDR2 SVGAGI (reference sequence). The CDR3 spans 16 residues. The V end lost 4 bases, the J end lost 3 bases, and 13 bases lay between the germline ends.

The chain is built from TRBV15 and TRBJ2-1; TRBD2 aligns across 14 bases. The CDR3 is 18 amino acids. After removal of 4 bases from V and 10 bases from J, the junction contained 15 bases not matched to a gene. CDR1 and CDR2 from the germline V gene are LNHNV and YYDKDF (reference sequence). The CDR3 is CATSKGGLAGGREREQFF. The DNA for the CDR3 is TGTGCCACCAGCAAGGGAGGACTAGCGGGAGGTCGGGAGAGGGAGCAGTTCTTC.

A few counts support this clone. The V call is TRBV7-2, the J call TRBJ2-3; TRBD2 might be the D (5 bases). The CDR3 totals 15 residues. The germline V gene encodes CDR1 SGHTA and CDR2 FQGNSA. V dropped 1 base and J dropped 5 bases, with 13 bases sitting between them. The CDR3 reads CASSLGVGREDTQYF. The CDR3 coding sequence is TGTGCCAGCAGCTTAGGGGTCGGTCGGGAAGATACGCAGTATTTT. Based on the CDR3 plus reference TRBV7-2 and TRBJ2-3, the full variable domain is GAGVSQSPSNKVTEKGKDVELRCDPISGHTALYWYRQSLGQGLEFLIYFQGNSAPDKSGLPSDRFSAERTGGSVSTLTIQRTQQEDSAVYLCASSLGVGREDTQYFGPGTRLTVL.

The chain combines TRBV19 with TRBJ1-5; 7 bases match TRBD1. The CDR3 runs to 13 residues. V dropped 7 bases and J dropped 5; count of bases not matched to a gene: 5. CDR1 is LNHDA, CDR2 SQIVND, per germline (reference sequence). CDR3 loop: CASNPTGDQPQHF. The DNA for the CDR3 is TGTGCCAGTAACCCAACAGGGGATCAGCCCCAGCATTTT.

This sequence joins TRBV7-9 and TRBJ2-3; TRBD2 agrees at 7 bases. The trim removed 5 bases at V and 6 bases at J, leaving 5 bases unmatched. The CDR3 sequence is 13 residues long. Germline-derived CDR1 and CDR2 are SEHNR and FQNEAQ (reference sequence). In DNA, the CDR3 is TGTGCCAGCAGCCCAGCGGGGTGGGATACGCAGTATTTT. Its translation: CASSPAGWDTQYF.

The chain recombines TRBV19 with TRBJ2-3, with D perhaps matching TRBD1 (5 bases). Germline lookup yields CDR1 LNHDA and CDR2 SQIVND (reference sequence). The V end was cut by 6 bases, the J end by 4 bases, with 14 bases between. The length of the CDR3 is 14 residues. CDR3 sequence: CASRVRVMADTQYF. The CDR3 DNA is TGTGCCAGTAGGGTCAGGGTTATGGCAGATACGCAGTATTTT. Together with reference TRBV19 and TRBJ2-3, the CDR3 gives the full variable domain: DGGITQSPKYLFRKEGQNVTLSCEQNLNHDAMYWYRQDPGQGLRLIYYSQIVNDFQKGDIAEGYSVSREKKESFPLTVTSAQKNPTAFYLCASRVRVMADTQYFGPGTRLTVL.

This rearrangement joins TRBV13 to TRBJ2-3; 9 bases are a match to TRBD1. Germline loops: CDR1 PRHDT, CDR2 FYEKMQ (reference sequence). The CDR3 totals 14 residues. V gave up 4 bases and J gave up 6 bases; unmatched junction bases: 5. CDR3 sequence (DNA): TGTGCCAGCAGCTACCGGACAGGGGCGGATACGCAGTATTTT. Translated: CASSYRTGADTQYF.

The chain couples TRBV18 to TRBJ2-3; 14 bases map to TRBD2. Germline CDR1 reads KGHSH; CDR2 reads LQKENI. Unmatched junction bases numbered 5, after V lost 3 bases and J lost 3 bases. The CDR3 is 17 amino acids. This CDR3 reads CASSPGTSGSVTDTQYF. DNA of the CDR3: TGTGCCAGCTCACCCGGGACTAGCGGGAGTGTTACAGATACGCAGTATTTT. The full variable domain, completed using reference TRBV18 and TRBJ2-3, is NAGVMQNPRHLVRRRGQEARLRCSPMKGHSHVYWYRQLPEEGLKFMVYLQKENIIDESGMPKERFSAEFPKEGPSILRIQQVVRGDSAAYFCASSPGTSGSVTDTQYFGPGTRLTVL.

The J gene is TRBJ1-2, the V gene TRBV6-8; the match to TRBD1 covers 7 bases. V shed 6 bases and J 0 bases; nucleotides not matched to a gene: 10. There are 16 residues in the CDR3. CDR1 is MNHGY and CDR2 is SAAAGT in the germline V gene. As DNA, the CDR3 is TGTGCCAGCAGGCCCGGGACAGAAAATACTAACTATGGCTACACCTTC. Translating it yields CASRPGTENTNYGYTF.

The gene calls are TRBV28 and TRBJ2-7; TRBD2 agrees at 8 bases. After removal of 3 bases from V and 1 base from J, the junction contained 8 bases not matched to a gene. The CDR3 has 16 amino acids. Germline V gene lookup returns CDR1 MDHEN and CDR2 SYDVKM. The CDR3 DNA is TGTGCCAGCAGTTTGGGAAGTGTAGCGGGATCCTACGAGCAGTACTTC. Translating gives CASSLGSVAGSYEQYF.

This clone was detected once. J is TRBJ1-2 and V is TRBV29-1; TRBD1 matches at 8 bases. Germline V CDR1 and CDR2: SQVTM, ANQGSEA. The V and J ends lost 7 bases and 1 base, in that order; junction bases with no gene match: 8. The CDR3 is made up of 14 amino acids. The CDR3, as DNA: TGCAGCGCCTTTTCAGGGGGCAATAACTATGGCTACACCTTC. This gives the protein CSAFSGGNNYGYTF.